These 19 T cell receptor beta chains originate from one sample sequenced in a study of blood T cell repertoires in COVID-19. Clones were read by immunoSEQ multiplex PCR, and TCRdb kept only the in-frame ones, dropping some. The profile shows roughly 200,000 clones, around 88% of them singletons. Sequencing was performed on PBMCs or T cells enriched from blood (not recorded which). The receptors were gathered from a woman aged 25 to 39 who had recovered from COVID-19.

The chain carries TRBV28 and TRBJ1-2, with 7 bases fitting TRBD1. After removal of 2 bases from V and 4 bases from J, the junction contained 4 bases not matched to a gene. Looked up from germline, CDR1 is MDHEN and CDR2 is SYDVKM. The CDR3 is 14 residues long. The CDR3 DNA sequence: TGTGCCAGCAGTTTAAACAGGGGAAGCTATGGCTACACCTTC. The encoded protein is CASSLNRGSYGYTF.

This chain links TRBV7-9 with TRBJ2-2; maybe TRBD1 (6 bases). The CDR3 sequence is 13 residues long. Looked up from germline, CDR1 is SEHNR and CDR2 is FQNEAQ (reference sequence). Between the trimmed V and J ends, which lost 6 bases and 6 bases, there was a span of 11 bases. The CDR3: CASSSGASGELFF. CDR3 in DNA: TGTGCCAGCAGTTCAGGGGCGTCCGGGGAGCTGTTTTTT. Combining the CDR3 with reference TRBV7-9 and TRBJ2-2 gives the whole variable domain DTGVSQNPRHKITKRGQNVTFRCDPISEHNRLYWYRQTLGQGPEFLTYFQNEAQLEKSRLLSDRFSAERPKGSFSTLEIQRTEQGDSAMYLCASSSGASGELFFGEGSRLTVL.

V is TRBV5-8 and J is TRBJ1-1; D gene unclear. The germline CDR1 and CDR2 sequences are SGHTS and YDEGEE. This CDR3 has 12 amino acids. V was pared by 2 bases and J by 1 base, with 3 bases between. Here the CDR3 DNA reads TGTGCCAGCAGCTTCAGGAACACTGAAGCTTTCTTT. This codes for CASSFRNTEAFF.

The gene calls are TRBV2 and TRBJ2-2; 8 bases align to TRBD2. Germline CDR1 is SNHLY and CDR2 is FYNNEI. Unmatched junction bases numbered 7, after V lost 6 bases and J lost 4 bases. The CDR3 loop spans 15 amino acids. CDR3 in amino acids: CASRRAGGLTGELFF. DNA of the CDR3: TGTGCCAGCAGGCGGGCGGGAGGACTCACCGGGGAGCTGTTTTTT.

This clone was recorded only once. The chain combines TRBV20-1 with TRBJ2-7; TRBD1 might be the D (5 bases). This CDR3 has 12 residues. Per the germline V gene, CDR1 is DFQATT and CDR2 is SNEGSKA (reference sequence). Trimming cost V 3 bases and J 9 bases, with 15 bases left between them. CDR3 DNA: TGCAGTGCTAGTAGGGGCAAATGGGGGCAGTACTTC. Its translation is CSASRGKWGQYF.

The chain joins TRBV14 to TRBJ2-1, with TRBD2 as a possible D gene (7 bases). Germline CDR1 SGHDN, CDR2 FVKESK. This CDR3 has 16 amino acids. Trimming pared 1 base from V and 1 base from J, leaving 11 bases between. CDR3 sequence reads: CASSQGGGRSYNEQFF. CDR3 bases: TGTGCCAGCAGCCAAGGGGGGGGGCGGTCCTACAATGAGCAGTTCTTC. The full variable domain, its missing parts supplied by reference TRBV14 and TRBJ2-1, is EAGVTQFPSHSVIEKGQTVTLRCDPISGHDNLYWYRRVMGKEIKFLLHFVKESKQDESGMPNNRFLAERTGGTYSTLKVQPAELEDSGVYFCASSQGGGRSYNEQFFGPGTRLTVL.

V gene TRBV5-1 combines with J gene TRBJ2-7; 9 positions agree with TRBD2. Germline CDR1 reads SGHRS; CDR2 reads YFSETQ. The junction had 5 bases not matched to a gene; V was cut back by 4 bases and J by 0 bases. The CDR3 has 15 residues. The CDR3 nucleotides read TGCGCCAGCAGCCTCAGCGGGAGGATCTCCTACGAGCAGTACTTC. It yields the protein CASSLSGRISYEQYF.

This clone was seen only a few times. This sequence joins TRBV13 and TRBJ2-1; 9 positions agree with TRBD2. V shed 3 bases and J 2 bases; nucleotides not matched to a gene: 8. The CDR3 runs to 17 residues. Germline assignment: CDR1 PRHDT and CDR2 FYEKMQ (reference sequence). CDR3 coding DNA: TGTGCCAGCAGCTTGGACGTAGCGGGAGAAGCCTACAATGAGCAGTTCTTC. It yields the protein CASSLDVAGEAYNEQFF.

The CDR3 reads CAISRTGEPHEQYF. As DNA, the CDR3 is TGTGCCATCAGTAGGACAGGGGAGCCCCACGAGCAGTACTTC. The J gene is TRBJ2-7, the V gene TRBV10-3; 9 nucleotides align to TRBD1. There are 14 residues in the CDR3. CDR1 is ENHRY and CDR2 is SYGVKD in the germline V gene. Unmatched junction bases numbered 7, after V lost 5 bases and J lost 5 bases.

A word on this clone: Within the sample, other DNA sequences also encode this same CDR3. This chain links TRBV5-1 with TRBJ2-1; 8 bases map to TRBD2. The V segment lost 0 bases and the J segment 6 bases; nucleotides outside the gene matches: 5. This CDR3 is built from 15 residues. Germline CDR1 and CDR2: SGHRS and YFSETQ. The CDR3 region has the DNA TGCGCCAGCAGCTTGGGGCGGGGGGCGGGCAATGAGCAGTTCTTC. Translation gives CASSLGRGAGNEQFF. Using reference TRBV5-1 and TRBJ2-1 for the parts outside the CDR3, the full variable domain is KAGVTQTPRYLIKTRGQQVTLSCSPISGHRSVSWYQQTPGQGLQFLFEYFSETQRNKGNFPGRFSGRQFSNSRSEMNVSTLELGDSALYLCASSLGRGAGNEQFFGPGTRLTVL.

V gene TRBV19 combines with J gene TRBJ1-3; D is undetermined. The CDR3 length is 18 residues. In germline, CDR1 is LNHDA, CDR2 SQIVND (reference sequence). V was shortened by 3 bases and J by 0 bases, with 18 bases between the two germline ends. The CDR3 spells CASSIDDPLEFSGNTIYF. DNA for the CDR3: TGTGCCAGTAGTATCGATGACCCTTTGGAGTTCTCTGGAAACACCATATATTTT.

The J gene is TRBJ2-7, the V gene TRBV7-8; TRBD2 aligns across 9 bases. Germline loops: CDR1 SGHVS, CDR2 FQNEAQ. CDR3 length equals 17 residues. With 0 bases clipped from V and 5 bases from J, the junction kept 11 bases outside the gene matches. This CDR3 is CASSLAGGAGGRNEQYF. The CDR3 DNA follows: TGTGCCAGCAGCTTAGCGGGGGGGGCGGGAGGGAGGAACGAGCAGTACTTC. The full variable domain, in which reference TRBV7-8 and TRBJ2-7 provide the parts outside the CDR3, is GAGVSQSPRYKVAKRGQDVALRCDPISGHVSLFWYQQALGQGPEFLTYFQNEAQLDKSGLPSDRFFAERPEGSVSTLKIQRTQQEDSAVYLCASSLAGGAGGRNEQYFGPGTRLTVT.

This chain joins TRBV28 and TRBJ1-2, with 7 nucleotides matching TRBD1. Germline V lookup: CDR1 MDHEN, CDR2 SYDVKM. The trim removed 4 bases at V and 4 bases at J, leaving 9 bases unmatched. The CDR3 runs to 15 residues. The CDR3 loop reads CASSYPGQTSYGYTF. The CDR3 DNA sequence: TGTGCCAGCAGTTATCCGGGACAGACAAGCTATGGCTACACCTTC.

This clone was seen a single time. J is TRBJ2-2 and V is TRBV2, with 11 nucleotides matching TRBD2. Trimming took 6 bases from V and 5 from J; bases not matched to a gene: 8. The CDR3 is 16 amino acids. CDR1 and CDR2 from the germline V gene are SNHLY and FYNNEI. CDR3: CASRGLAEVNTGELFF. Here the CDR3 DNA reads TGTGCCAGCAGGGGACTAGCGGAGGTCAATACCGGGGAGCTGTTTTTT.

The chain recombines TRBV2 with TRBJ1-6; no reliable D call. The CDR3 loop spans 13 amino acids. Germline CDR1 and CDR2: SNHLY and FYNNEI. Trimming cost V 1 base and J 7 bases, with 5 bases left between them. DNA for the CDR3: TGTGCCAGCAGTGAAGACAGAAATTCACCCCTCCACTTT. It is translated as CASSEDRNSPLHF. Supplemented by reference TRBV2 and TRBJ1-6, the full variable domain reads EPEVTQTPSHQVTQMGQEVILRCVPISNHLYFYWYRQILGQKVEFLVSFYNNEISEKSEIFDDQFSVERPDGSNFTLKIRSTKLEDSAMYFCASSEDRNSPLHFGNGTRLTVT.

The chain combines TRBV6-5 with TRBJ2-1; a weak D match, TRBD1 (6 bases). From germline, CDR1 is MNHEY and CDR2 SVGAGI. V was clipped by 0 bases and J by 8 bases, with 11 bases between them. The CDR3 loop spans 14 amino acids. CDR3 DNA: TGTGCCAGCAGTTACTCGAGGGCAGGGGATGAGCAGTTCTTC. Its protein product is CASSYSRAGDEQFF.

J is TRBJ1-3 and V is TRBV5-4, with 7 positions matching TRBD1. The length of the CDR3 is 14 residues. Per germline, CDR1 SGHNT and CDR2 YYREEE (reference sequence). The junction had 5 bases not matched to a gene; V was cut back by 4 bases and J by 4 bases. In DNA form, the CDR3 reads TGTGCCAGCAGCCCCGGGACAGCCGGAAACACCATATATTTT. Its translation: CASSPGTAGNTIYF. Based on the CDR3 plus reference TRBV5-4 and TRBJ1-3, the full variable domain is ETGVTQSPTHLIKTRGQQVTLRCSSQSGHNTVSWYQQALGQGPQFIFQYYREEENGRGNFPPRFSGLQFPNYSSELNVNALELDDSALYLCASSPGTAGNTIYFGEGSWLTVV.

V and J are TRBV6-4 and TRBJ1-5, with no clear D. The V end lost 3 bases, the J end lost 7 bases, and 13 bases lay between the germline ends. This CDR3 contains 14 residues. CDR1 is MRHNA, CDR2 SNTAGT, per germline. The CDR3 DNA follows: TGTGCCAGCAGTGAGAAGGAGGGTGGGCAGCCCCAGCATTTT. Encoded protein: CASSEKEGGQPQHF.

CDR3 in DNA: TGTGCCAGCAGCTTAGTCGGGATGGGTCAGCCCCAGCATTTT. This encodes CASSLVGMGQPQHF. V usage is TRBV7-2 and J usage is TRBJ1-5; D call uncertain. The CDR3 contains 14 residues. The ends were cut back, 1 base at V and 6 bases at J, with 10 bases in the middle. Germline V lookup: CDR1 SGHTA, CDR2 FQGNSA.